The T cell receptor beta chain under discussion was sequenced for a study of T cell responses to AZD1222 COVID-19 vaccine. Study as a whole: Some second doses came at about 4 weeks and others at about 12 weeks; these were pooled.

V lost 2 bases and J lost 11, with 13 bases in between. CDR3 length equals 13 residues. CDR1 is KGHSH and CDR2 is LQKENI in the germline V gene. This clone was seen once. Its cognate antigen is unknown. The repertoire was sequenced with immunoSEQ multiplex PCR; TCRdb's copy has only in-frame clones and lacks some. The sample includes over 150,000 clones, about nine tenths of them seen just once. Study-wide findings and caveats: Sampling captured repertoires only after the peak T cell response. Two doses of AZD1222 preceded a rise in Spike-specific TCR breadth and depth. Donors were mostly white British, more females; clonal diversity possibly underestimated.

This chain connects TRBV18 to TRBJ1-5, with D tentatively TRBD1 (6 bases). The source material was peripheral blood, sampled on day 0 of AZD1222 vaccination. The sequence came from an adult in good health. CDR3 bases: TGTGCCAGCTCACCAGATGAGCGGACAGCCCAGCATTTT. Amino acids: CASSPDERTAQHF.